This T cell receptor beta chain was sequenced in a study of T-cell reconstitution after alpha-beta-depleted transplantation in children (dated by TCRdb to the mid-2010s). At the level of the whole study: The study quantitatively tracked T-cell immune reconstitution after TCRalphabeta/CD19-depleted allogeneic hematopoietic cell transplantation in children using TCR repertoire profiling.

Taken from the germline V gene, the CDR1 and CDR2 loops are LGHNA and YSLEER. The cysteine opens and the phenylalanine closes a CDR3 of 16 amino acids. Only the CDR3 part of the read is kept: 48 bases, read in frame from the first base. V ends up 3 bases short and J 1 base short, with an unmatched junction base count of 6. Library generation was performed with PCR. Sequenced using an Illumina HiSeq 2500. Molecular barcoding was employed in the preparation of TCR libraries, with unique molecular identifiers being used to normalize TCRbeta repertoire quantification. Starting from the raw public reads, TCRdb applied fastp trimming at Q25, assembled clones with MiXCR and retained in-frame beta chains. Entries are consolidated by CDR3 protein sequence, retaining the most common genes and DNA. The sample data list some 400,000 distinct CDR3 sequences, and roughly 20% of these were observed just once. In total, the top ten clones hold around 4% of the sample.

This clonotype came up a few times. Which antigen it targets is not known. Per-base quality was not reported, and no clone a single base away is much larger than it. The sequences come from PBMCs from the stem cell graft donor, collected from the stem cell graft. The chain is made from TRBV4-3 and TRBJ2-3, with 8 bases matching TRBD1. The clonotype originates from a human donor who donated a stem cell graft to a child with acute myeloid leukemia. The CDR3 protein sequence reads: CASSHETGGGTDTQYF. The DNA is as follows: TGCGCCAGCAGCCATGAAACAGGGGGTGGCACAGATACGCAGTATTTT.